This passage covers 23 T cell receptor beta chains from one sample sequenced in a study of cytomegalovirus exposure and HLA in healthy donors. The PCR used 60 Vbeta and 13 Jbeta primers. Data came from immunoSEQ multiplex PCR; TCRdb stores just in-frame clones and leaves some out. The repertoire holds about 100,000 clones, with about four fifths as singletons. Sequencing was carried out using PBMCs. Receptor source: a woman between 40 and 55 years old in good health and CMV-seronegative.

This clone was counted only a few times. The chain combines TRBV2 with TRBJ2-7; the match to TRBD1 covers 9 bases. The V gene's germline CDR1 is SNHLY and CDR2 FYNNEI. Unmatched junction bases numbered 11, after V lost 6 bases and J lost 5 bases. The length of the CDR3 is 15 residues. CDR3: CASRHRGRLSDEQYF. CDR3 bases: TGTGCCAGCAGACACAGGGGGCGCCTGAGCGACGAGCAGTACTTC.

This clone appeared once. V usage is TRBV5-1 and J usage is TRBJ1-6, with D maybe TRBD1 (6 bases). With 0 bases removed from V and 8 bases from J, the gap between germline ends came to 12 bases. The CDR3 extends over 15 amino acids. In germline, CDR1 is SGHRS, CDR2 YFSETQ. Here the CDR3 DNA reads TGCGCCAGCAGCTTGGAGACAGGCGGGTATTCACCCCTCCACTTT. This encodes CASSLETGGYSPLHF.

V gene TRBV28 combines with J gene TRBJ1-6; 9 bases are shared with TRBD1. Unmatched junction bases numbered 11, after V lost 7 bases and J lost 7 bases. Per the germline V gene, CDR1 is MDHEN and CDR2 is SYDVKM. This CDR3 is 16 amino acids long. As DNA, the CDR3 is TGTGCCAGCACACGGACAGGGGTGATTAAGAATTCACCCCTCCACTTT. This encodes CASTRTGVIKNSPLHF. Variable domain in full (rest from reference TRBV28 and TRBJ1-6): DVKVTQSSRYLVKRTGEKVFLECVQDMDHENMFWYRQDPGLGLRLIYFSYDVKMKEKGDIPEGYSVSREKKERFSLILESASTNQTSMYLCASTRTGVIKNSPLHFGNGTRLTVT.

The chain couples TRBV2 to TRBJ1-1; TRBD1 might be the D (5 bases). Trimming shortened V by 8 bases and J by 7 bases, and 20 bases separated the two germline ends. Germline V gene lookup returns CDR1 SNHLY and CDR2 FYNNEI. CDR3 length: 14 amino acids. CDR3 coding DNA: TGTGCCAGCTTGGAAGAGACAGTTTCGGGTGAAGCTTTCTTT. Its protein is CASLEETVSGEAFF.

In this sample, this clone turned up a few times. The rearrangement joins TRBV5-8 to TRBJ1-1; TRBD1 might be the D (5 bases). The CDR3 runs to 16 residues. V dropped 4 bases and J dropped 3 bases, with 19 bases sitting between them. Germline loops: CDR1 SGHTS, CDR2 YDEGEE. This CDR3 reads CASSLPGGIMDTEAFF. The CDR3, as DNA: TGTGCCAGCAGCCTTCCCGGGGGTATCATGGACACTGAAGCTTTCTTT.

This clone was recorded only once. The rearrangement uses TRBV29-1 and TRBJ2-1; 10 positions agree with TRBD2. The CDR3 contains 15 residues. Unmatched junction bases numbered 10, after V lost 6 bases and J lost 5 bases. Germline V gives CDR1 SQVTM, CDR2 ANQGSEA. This CDR3 reads CSVMALAGADNEQFF. The CDR3 nucleotides read TGCAGCGTGATGGCGCTAGCGGGGGCCGACAATGAGCAGTTCTTC.

V usage is TRBV7-2 and J usage is TRBJ2-5, with a possible D match to TRBD1 (5 bases). The germline CDR1 and CDR2 sequences are SGHTA and FQGNSA. This CDR3 spans 13 amino acids. The V end lost 3 bases, the J end lost 4 bases, and 9 bases lay between the germline ends. Written as DNA, the CDR3 is TGTGCCAGCAGCTTTGAAAGGGGAGAGACCCAGTACTTC. Its protein product is CASSFERGETQYF. The variable domain in full, completed from reference TRBV7-2 and TRBJ2-5, reads GAGVSQSPSNKVTEKGKDVELRCDPISGHTALYWYRQSLGQGLEFLIYFQGNSAPDKSGLPSDRFSAERTGGSVSTLTIQRTQQEDSAVYLCASSFERGETQYFGPGTRLLVL.

This chain links TRBV5-6 with TRBJ2-7, with D possibly being TRBD2 (5 bases). The length of the CDR3 is 15 residues. Deletions cut 3 bases from V and 6 bases from J, with 19 bases between. Germline V gene lookup returns CDR1 SGHDT and CDR2 YYEEEE. The CDR3 nucleotides are TGTGCCAGCAGCTCCCAGGCGGTTCCGAGCGGCGAGCAGTACTTC. Amino acid sequence: CASSSQAVPSGEQYF.

This clone was seen just once. The J gene is TRBJ1-1, the V gene TRBV6-1; possibly TRBD1 for D (6 bases). The CDR3 is 14 residues long. The germline V gene encodes CDR1 MNHNS and CDR2 SASEGT. V lost 11 bases, J lost 1 base, and 17 bases lay in between. This chain's CDR3 is CASKGGQGNTEAFF. In nucleotides, the CDR3 is TGTGCCTCGAAGGGGGGGCAGGGGAACACTGAAGCTTTCTTT.

The chain uses TRBV7-3 and TRBJ2-1, with TRBD1 as a possible D gene (5 bases). The CDR3 loop spans 13 amino acids. V was shortened by 3 bases and J by 6 bases, with 9 bases between the two germline ends. Germline CDR1 reads SGHTA; CDR2 reads FQGTGA. For the CDR3, the DNA is TGTGCCAGCAGCTTGGGGCCAATCAATGAGCAGTTCTTC. This codes for CASSLGPINEQFF.

This sequence joins TRBV6-1 and TRBJ2-7, with 10 bases matching TRBD1. Trimming took 1 base from V and 6 from J; bases not matched to a gene: 9. Germline lookup yields CDR1 MNHNS and CDR2 SASEGT. The CDR3 runs to 16 residues. CDR3 residues: CASSEGSRDRGGEQYF. In DNA form, the CDR3 reads TGTGCCAGCAGTGAAGGATCCCGGGACAGGGGAGGCGAGCAGTACTTC.

V gene TRBV28 combines with J gene TRBJ1-4; D unresolved. V shed 2 bases and J shed 0 bases, with 4 bases lying between them. The CDR3 consists of 14 residues. Germline V gene lookup returns CDR1 MDHEN and CDR2 SYDVKM. CDR3 sequence (DNA): TGTGCCAGCAGTTTAGCAGCAACTAATGAAAAACTGTTTTTT. Translation gives CASSLAATNEKLFF.

This sequence joins TRBV7-2 and TRBJ2-3, with 13 bases fitting TRBD2. The trim removed 5 bases at V and 0 bases at J, leaving 8 bases unmatched. Germline CDR1 SGHTA, CDR2 FQGNSA. The CDR3 has 18 residues. The CDR3, as DNA: TGTGCCAGCAGCAAGGGGACTAGCGGGGCCCGAAGCACAGATACGCAGTATTTT. Its translation is CASSKGTSGARSTDTQYF.

The chain couples TRBV14 to TRBJ1-1; weak D call: TRBD1 (6 bases). CDR3 size: 15 residues. Germline CDR1 and CDR2: SGHDN and FVKESK. The ends were cut back, 0 bases at V and 0 bases at J, with 8 bases in the middle. CDR3 loop: CASSQDHRVNTEAFF. The CDR3 DNA sequence: TGTGCCAGCAGCCAAGATCACAGGGTGAACACTGAAGCTTTCTTT.

DNA of the CDR3: TGTGCCAGTAGAGGGTCACAGGGGCATAATTCACCCCTCCACTTT. Translated: CASRGSQGHNSPLHF. J is TRBJ1-6 and V is TRBV19; 7 bases are shared with TRBD1. The CDR3 covers 15 residues. Germline loops: CDR1 LNHDA, CDR2 SQIVND (reference sequence). The V segment lost 6 bases and the J segment 5 bases; nucleotides outside the gene matches: 7. Filled out from reference TRBV19 and TRBJ1-6, the complete variable domain reads DGGITQSPKYLFRKEGQNVTLSCEQNLNHDAMYWYRQDPGQGLRLIYYSQIVNDFQKGDIAEGYSVSREKKESFPLTVTSAQKNPTAFYLCASRGSQGHNSPLHFGNGTRLTVT.

Remarks on this clone: At one of its ends the junction is not consistent with the germline gene, which may arise from a read error. This rearrangement joins TRBV30 to TRBJ1-6; 11 nucleotides line up with TRBD1. Germline V lookup: CDR1 GTSNPN, CDR2 SVGIG (reference sequence). There are 14 residues in the CDR3. The DNA of the CDR3 is TGTGCCTGGAGGGGACAGGGGGATAGTTCACCCCTCAACTTT. Protein: CAWRGQGDSSPLNF.

The DNA of the CDR3 is TGTGCCAGTTCTCCGGGACAGGGGGCGCGTTCCTATAATTCACCCCTCCACTTT. Translation gives CASSPGQGARSYNSPLHF. V gene TRBV19 combines with J gene TRBJ1-6, with 12 bases aligning to TRBD1. The CDR3 runs 18 residues. Germline assignment: CDR1 LNHDA and CDR2 SQIVND (reference sequence). Trimming at V came to 8 bases and at J to 1 base, leaving 9 bases not matched to a gene.

The chain couples TRBV28 to TRBJ1-4, with a weak D call TRBD1 (5 bases). Between the trimmed V and J ends, which lost 2 bases and 0 bases, there was a span of 10 bases. The CDR3 sequence is 16 residues long. The germline CDR1 and CDR2 sequences are MDHEN and SYDVKM. This chain's CDR3 is CASSLAWTTTNEKLFF. The CDR3 DNA sequence: TGTGCCAGCAGTTTAGCTTGGACAACAACTAATGAAAAACTGTTTTTT.

This chain joins TRBV18 and TRBJ2-7; the D is unclear. The CDR3 spans 12 residues. V lost 2 bases to trimming and J lost 3 bases, with 5 bases between them. CDR1 and CDR2 (germline): KGHSH, LQKENI. The CDR3 region is CASSPDSYEQYF. In nucleotides, the CDR3 is TGTGCCAGCTCACCAGATAGCTACGAGCAGTACTTC.

This chain connects TRBV5-4 to TRBJ2-3, with TRBD1 matching 10 bases. This CDR3 has 16 amino acids. V dropped 5 bases and J dropped 3; count of bases not matched to a gene: 9. Germline lookup yields CDR1 SGHNT and CDR2 YYREEE (reference sequence). The DNA of the CDR3 is TGTGCCAGCAGTCAACCGGGACAGGGGCTGACAGATACGCAGTATTTT. The encoded protein is CASSQPGQGLTDTQYF.

CDR3 residues: CASSLGTSGVGGTQYF. The CDR3 DNA reads TGTGCCAGCAGCTTGGGGACTAGCGGGGTGGGCGGTACGCAGTATTTT. The V gene is TRBV7-9, the J gene TRBJ2-3; TRBD2 matches 13 bases. CDR1 is SEHNR and CDR2 is FQNEAQ in the germline V gene (reference sequence). With 3 bases clipped from V and 8 bases from J, the junction kept 8 bases outside the gene matches. This CDR3 has 16 residues.

The chain recombines TRBV5-1 with TRBJ1-3, with a possible D match to TRBD1 (5 bases). Germline CDR1 reads SGHRS; CDR2 reads YFSETQ. The CDR3 is made up of 13 amino acids. Trimming stripped 4 bases from V and 6 bases from J, with 11 bases between. CDR3 loop: CASSPGQENTIYF. As DNA, the CDR3 is TGCGCCAGCAGCCCAGGGCAGGAAAACACCATATATTTT.

Only a few counts were recorded for this clone. V and J are TRBV2 and TRBJ1-4, with D possibly matching TRBD1 (5 bases). In germline, CDR1 is SNHLY, CDR2 FYNNEI. Trimming cost V 7 bases and J 2 bases, with 11 bases left between them. The CDR3 extends over 14 amino acids. Here the CDR3 reads CASIFGTTNEKLFF. In DNA form, the CDR3 reads TGTGCCAGCATTTTCGGGACTACTAATGAAAAACTGTTTTTT.